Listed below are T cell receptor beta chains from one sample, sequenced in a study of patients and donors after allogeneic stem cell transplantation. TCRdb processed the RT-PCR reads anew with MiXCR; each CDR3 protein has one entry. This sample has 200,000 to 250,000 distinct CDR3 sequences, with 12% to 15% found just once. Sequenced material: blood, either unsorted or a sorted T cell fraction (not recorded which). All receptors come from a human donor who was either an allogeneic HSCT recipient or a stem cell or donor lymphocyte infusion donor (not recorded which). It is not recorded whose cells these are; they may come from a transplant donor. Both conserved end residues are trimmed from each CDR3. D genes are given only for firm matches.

ASNLLQSTEAF	.	TRBV7-2	TRBJ1-1
SAQRAASLTDTQY	.	TRBV29-1	TRBJ2-3
ASSQRGQGVIEKLF	TRBD1	TRBV4-1	TRBJ1-4
ASRYGTTFEAF	.	TRBV21-1	TRBJ1-1
ASSPPRGGPGNEQF	TRBD2	TRBV12-3/TRBV12-4	TRBJ2-1
ASSYSGRGYNEQF	.	TRBV19	TRBJ2-1
ASSYWGRSNNEQF	.	TRBV6-5	TRBJ2-1
ASRGTANYGYT	.	TRBV19	TRBJ1-2
ASSATGQGVTEAF	TRBD1	TRBV6-1	TRBJ1-1
AWSATGVGTDTQY	TRBD1	TRBV30	TRBJ2-3
ASSGRGTGNEKLF	.	TRBV2	TRBJ1-4
ATSDSRFLPNEQF	.	TRBV24-1	TRBJ2-1
ASAPGQLNEKLF	TRBD1	TRBV4-3	TRBJ1-4
ASSQFTRETQY	.	TRBV4-1	TRBJ2-5
ASSIQWQGSLLLSNEQF	.	TRBV19	TRBJ2-1
AWAKGNYNSPLH	.	TRBV30	TRBJ1-6
ASRRDSNQPQH	.	TRBV2	TRBJ1-5
ASSGNRRTGLGQPQH	TRBD1	TRBV6-1	TRBJ1-5
ASSLAQGQGVTEAF	TRBD1	TRBV5-6	TRBJ1-1
ASSLTGTSGAF	.	TRBV12-3/TRBV12-4	TRBJ1-1
ASSVTAPGGTQY	TRBD2	TRBV28	TRBJ2-5
ASSYTEIGTSTYEQY	.	TRBV7-9	TRBJ2-7
ASSVGTGSYAEQY	TRBD1	TRBV7-2	TRBJ2-7
SARRGFSAEQY	.	TRBV20-1	TRBJ2-7
ASSKPGLPSTDTQY	TRBD2	TRBV5-1	TRBJ2-3
ASSLYPGTGSYGYT	TRBD1	TRBV7-3	TRBJ1-2
SVEGQGTNAEAF	TRBD1	TRBV29-1	TRBJ1-1
ASSLGRSPEKTQY	.	TRBV12-3/TRBV12-4	TRBJ2-5
ASSFLTSGVQETQY	TRBD2	TRBV5-6	TRBJ2-5
ASSQRSSGVRETQY	.	TRBV3-1	TRBJ2-5
ASSSDRLYNEQF	.	TRBV7-9	TRBJ2-1
ASSGGGREQF	TRBD2	TRBV12-3/TRBV12-4	TRBJ2-1